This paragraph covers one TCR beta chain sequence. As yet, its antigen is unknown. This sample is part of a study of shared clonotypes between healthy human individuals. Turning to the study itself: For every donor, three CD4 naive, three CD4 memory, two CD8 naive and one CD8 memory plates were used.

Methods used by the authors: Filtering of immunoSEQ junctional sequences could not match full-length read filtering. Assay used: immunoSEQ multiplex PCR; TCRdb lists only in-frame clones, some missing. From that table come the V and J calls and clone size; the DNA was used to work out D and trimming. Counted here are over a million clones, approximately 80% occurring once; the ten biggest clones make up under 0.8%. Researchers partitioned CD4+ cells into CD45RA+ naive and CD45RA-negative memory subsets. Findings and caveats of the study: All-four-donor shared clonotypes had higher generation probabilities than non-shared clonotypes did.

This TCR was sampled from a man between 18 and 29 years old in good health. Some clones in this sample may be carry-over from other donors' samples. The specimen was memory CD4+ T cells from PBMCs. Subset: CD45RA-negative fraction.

This CDR3 is CASSSTRGPYNEQFF. The CDR3 DNA reads TGTGCCAGCAGCTCGACCAGGGGACCCTACAATGAGCAGTTCTTC. The chain uses TRBV11-2 and TRBJ2-1; perhaps TRBD1 as D (6 bases). Germline V CDR1 and CDR2: SGHAT, FQNNGV. Deletions cut 4 bases from V and 2 bases from J, with 12 bases between. The CDR3 sequence is 15 residues long.